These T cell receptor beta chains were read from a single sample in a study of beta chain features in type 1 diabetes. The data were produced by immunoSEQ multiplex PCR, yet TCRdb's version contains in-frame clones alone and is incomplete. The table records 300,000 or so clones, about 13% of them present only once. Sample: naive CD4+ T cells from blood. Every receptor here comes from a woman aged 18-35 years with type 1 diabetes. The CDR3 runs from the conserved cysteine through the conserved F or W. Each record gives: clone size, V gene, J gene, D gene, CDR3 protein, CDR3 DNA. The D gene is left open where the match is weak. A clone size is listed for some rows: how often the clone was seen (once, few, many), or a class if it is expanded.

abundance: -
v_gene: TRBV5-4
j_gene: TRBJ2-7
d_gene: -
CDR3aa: CASSTGSDYEQYF
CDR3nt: TGTGCCAGCAGCACAGGGAGCGACTACGAGCAGTACTTC

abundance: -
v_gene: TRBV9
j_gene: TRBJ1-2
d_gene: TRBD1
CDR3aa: CASSVETGGVYGYTF
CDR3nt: TGTGCCAGCAGCGTCGAGACAGGGGGCGTCTATGGCTACACCTTC

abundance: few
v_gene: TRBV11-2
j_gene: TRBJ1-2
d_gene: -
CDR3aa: CASSLERGNYGYTF
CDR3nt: TGTGCCAGCAGCTTAGAGAGAGGGAACTATGGCTACACCTTC

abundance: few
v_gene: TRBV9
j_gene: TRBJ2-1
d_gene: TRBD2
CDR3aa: CASSVATASGARRNEQFF
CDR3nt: TGTGCCAGCAGCGTAGCTACGGCTAGCGGAGCACGACGGAATGAGCAGTTCTTC

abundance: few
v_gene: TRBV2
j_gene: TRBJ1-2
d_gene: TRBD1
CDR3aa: CASSRDRDGYTF
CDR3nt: TGTGCCAGCAGCAGGGACAGGGATGGCTACACCTTC

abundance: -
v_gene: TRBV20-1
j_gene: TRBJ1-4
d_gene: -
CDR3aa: CSVSREKLFF
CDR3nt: TGCAGTGTGAGCCGCGAAAAACTGTTTTTT

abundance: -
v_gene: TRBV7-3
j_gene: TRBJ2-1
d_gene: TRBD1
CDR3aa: CASSPRTGGLYNEQFF
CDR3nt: TGTGCCAGCAGCCCCCGGACAGGGGGCCTCTACAATGAGCAGTTCTTC

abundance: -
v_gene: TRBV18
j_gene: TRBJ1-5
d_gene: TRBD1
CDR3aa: CASSRGQGGQPQHF
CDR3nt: TGTGCCAGCTCACGGGGACAGGGGGGGCAGCCCCAGCATTTT

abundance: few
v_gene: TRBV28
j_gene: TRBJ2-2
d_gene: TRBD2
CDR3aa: CASSLWTSGDSGELFF
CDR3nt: TGTGCCAGCAGTTTATGGACTAGCGGGGACAGCGGGGAGCTGTTTTTT

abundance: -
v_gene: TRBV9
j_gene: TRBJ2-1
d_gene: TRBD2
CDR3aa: CASSPRLAGGYNEQFF
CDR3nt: TGTGCCAGCAGCCCCCGACTAGCGGGAGGTTACAATGAGCAGTTCTTC

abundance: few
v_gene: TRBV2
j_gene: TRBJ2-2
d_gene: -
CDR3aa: CATKTENTGELFF
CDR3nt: TGTGCCACTAAGACAGAGAACACCGGGGAGCTGTTTTTT

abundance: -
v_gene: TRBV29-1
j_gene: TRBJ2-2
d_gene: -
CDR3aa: CSVEEGLGTGELFF
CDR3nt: TGCAGCGTTGAGGAGGGATTGGGGACCGGGGAGCTGTTTTTT

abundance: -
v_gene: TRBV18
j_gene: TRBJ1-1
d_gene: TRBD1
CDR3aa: CASTPGTADGARAFF
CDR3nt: TGTGCCAGCACGCCCGGGACAGCCGATGGGGCGCGAGCTTTCTTT